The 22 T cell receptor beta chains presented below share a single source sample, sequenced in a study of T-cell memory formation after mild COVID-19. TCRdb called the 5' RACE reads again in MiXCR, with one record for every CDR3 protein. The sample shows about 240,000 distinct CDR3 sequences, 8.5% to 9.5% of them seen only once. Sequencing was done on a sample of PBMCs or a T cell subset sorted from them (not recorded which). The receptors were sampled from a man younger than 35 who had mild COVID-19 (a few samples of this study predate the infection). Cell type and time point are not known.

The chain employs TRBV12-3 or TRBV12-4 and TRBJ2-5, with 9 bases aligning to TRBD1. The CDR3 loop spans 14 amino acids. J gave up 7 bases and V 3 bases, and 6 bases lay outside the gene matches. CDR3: CASSFSGTGRTQYF. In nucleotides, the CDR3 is TGTGCCAGCAGTTTTTCCGGGACAGGGAGGACCCAGTACTTC.

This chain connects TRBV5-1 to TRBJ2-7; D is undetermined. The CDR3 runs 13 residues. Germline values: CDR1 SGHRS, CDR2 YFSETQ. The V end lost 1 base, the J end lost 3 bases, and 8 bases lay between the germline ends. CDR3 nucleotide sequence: TGCGCCAGCAGCTTGAACCCGGGCTACGAGCAGTACGTC. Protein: CASSLNPGYEQYV.

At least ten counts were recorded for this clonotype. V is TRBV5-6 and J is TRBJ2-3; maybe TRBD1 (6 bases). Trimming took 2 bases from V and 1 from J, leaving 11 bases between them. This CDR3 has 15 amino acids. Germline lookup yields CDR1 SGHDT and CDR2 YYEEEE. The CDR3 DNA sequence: TGTGCCAGCAGCTTTCAGGGGATGGGCACAGATACGCAGTATTTT. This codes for CASSFQGMGTDTQYF.

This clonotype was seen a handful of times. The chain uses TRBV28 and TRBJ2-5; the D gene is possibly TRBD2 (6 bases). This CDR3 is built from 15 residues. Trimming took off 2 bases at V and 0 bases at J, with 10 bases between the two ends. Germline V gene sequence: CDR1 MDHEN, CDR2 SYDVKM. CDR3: CASSLRGRYQETQYF. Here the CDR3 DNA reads TGTGCCAGCAGTTTACGGGGGAGATACCAAGAGACCCAGTACTTC.

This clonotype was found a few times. CDR3 sequence: CAISPGTGKEKLFF. Here the CDR3 DNA reads TGTGCCATCAGTCCTGGGACAGGGAAGGAAAAACTGTTTTTT. The chain combines TRBV10-3 with TRBJ1-4, with 9 bases identical to TRBD1. CDR1 is ENHRY and CDR2 is SYGVKD in the germline V gene. The CDR3 spans 14 residues. Trimming took 5 bases from V and 8 from J; bases not matched to a gene: 6.

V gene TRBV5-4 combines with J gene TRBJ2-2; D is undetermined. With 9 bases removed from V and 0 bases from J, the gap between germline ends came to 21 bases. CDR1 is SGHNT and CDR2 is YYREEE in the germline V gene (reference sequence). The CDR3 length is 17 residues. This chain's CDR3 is CATTGPGLATNTGELFF. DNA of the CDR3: TGTGCCACCACCGGTCCAGGTTTGGCGACGAACACCGGGGAGCTGTTTTTT.

DNA of the CDR3: TGTGCTAGTGGTTTGGTACTAGGGGTCTCGGTTGAAGCTTTCTTT. Its translation is CASGLVLGVSVEAFF. The genes are TRBV12-5 and TRBJ1-1; D is perhaps TRBD1 (5 bases). Germline values: CDR1 LGHNT, CDR2 FRNRAP. The V and J ends lost 0 bases and 7 bases respectively, with 15 bases between them. The CDR3 has 15 residues.

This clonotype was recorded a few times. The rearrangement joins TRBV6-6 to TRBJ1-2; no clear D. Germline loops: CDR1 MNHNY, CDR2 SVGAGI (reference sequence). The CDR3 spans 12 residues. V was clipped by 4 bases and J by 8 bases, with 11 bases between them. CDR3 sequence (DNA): TGTGCCAGCAGTTCCCCCGCGGAGGGCTACACCTTC. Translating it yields CASSSPAEGYTF.

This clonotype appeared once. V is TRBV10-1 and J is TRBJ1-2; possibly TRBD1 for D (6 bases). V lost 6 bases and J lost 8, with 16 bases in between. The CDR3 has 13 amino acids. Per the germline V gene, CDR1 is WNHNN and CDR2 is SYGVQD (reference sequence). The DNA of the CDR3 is TGCGCCAGCAGAGTCGACTCAGGGGACGGCTACACCTTC. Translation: CASRVDSGDGYTF.

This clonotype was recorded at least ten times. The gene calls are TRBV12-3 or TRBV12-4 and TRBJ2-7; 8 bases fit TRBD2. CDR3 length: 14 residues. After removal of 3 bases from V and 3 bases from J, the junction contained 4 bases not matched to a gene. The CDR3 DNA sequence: TGTGCCAGCAGTTTGGGGCGGGGGGACTACGAGCAGTACGTC. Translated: CASSLGRGDYEQYV.

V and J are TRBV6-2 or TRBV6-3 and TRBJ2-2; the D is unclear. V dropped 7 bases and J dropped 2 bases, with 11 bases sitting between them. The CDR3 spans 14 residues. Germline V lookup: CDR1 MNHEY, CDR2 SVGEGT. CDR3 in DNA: TGTGCCAGCATCCAGGCACTCAACACCGGGGAGCTGTTTTTT. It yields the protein CASIQALNTGELFF.

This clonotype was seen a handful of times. The chain's CDR3 is CASSRQENTEAFF. The CDR3 DNA follows: TGCGCCAGCAGTAGACAGGAGAACACTGAAGCTTTCTTT. V is TRBV10-2 and J is TRBJ1-1; tentatively, D is TRBD1 (6 bases). The CDR3 runs to 13 residues. CDR1 and CDR2 (germline): WSHSY, SAAADI. V lost 5 bases to trimming and J lost 1 base, with 8 bases between them.

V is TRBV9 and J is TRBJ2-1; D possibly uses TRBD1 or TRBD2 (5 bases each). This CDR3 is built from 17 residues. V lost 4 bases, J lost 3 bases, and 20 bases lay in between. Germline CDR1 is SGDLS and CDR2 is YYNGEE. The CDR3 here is CASSSQRAADNYNEQFF. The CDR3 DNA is TGTGCCAGCAGCTCACAGAGGGCAGCGGACAACTACAATGAGCAGTTCTTC.

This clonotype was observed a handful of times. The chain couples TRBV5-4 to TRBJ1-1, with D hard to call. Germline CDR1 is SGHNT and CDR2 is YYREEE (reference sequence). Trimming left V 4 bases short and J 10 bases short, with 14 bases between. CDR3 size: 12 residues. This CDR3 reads CASSKSRASAFF. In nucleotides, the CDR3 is TGTGCCAGCAGCAAGTCAAGGGCCTCAGCTTTCTTT.

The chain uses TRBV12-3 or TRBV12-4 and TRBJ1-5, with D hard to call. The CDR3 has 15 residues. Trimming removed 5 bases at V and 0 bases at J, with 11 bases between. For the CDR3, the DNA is TGTGCCAGCAGTACAGACCCGAATAGCAATCAGCCCCAGCATTTT. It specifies CASSTDPNSNQPQHF.

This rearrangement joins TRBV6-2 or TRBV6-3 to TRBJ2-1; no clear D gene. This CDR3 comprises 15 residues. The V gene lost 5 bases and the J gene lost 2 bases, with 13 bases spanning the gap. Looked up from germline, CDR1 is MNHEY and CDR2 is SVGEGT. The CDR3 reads CASSQPLMTYNEQFF. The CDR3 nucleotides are TGTGCCAGCAGTCAGCCCCTGATGACCTACAATGAGCAGTTCTTC.

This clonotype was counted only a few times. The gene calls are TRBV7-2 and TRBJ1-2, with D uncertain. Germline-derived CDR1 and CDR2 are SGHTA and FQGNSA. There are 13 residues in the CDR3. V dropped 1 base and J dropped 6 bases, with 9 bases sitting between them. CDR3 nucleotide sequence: TGTGCCAGCAGCTTAGGTCACGGGGATGGCTACACCTTC. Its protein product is CASSLGHGDGYTF.

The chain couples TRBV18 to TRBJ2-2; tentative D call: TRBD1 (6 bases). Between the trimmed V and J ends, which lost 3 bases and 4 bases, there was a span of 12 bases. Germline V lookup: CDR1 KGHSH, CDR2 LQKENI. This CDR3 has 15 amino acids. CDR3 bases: TGTGCCAGCTCACCCGCTACAGGGCCCACCGGGGAGCTGTTTTTT. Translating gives CASSPATGPTGELFF.

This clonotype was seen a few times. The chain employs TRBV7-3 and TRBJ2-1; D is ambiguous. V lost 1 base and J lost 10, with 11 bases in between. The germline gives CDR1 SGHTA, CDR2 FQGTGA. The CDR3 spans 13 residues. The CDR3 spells CASSLSPIVEQFF. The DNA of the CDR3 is TGTGCCAGCAGCTTAAGTCCTATAGTAGAGCAGTTCTTC.

The CDR3 DNA follows: TGTGCCAGTAGTACCCTCCGCTTGGGAGCTTTCTTT. Translation: CASSTLRLGAFF. The V call is TRBV19, the J call TRBJ1-1, with D hard to call. Germline-derived CDR1 and CDR2 are LNHDA and SQIVND (reference sequence). The germline V and J ends were trimmed by 4 bases and 10 bases, with 13 bases remaining between them. The CDR3 spans 12 residues. Full variable domain (remainder filled in from reference TRBV19 and TRBJ1-1): DGGITQSPKYLFRKEGQNVTLSCEQNLNHDAMYWYRQDPGQGLRLIYYSQIVNDFQKGDIAEGYSVSREKKESFPLTVTSAQKNPTAFYLCASSTLRLGAFFGQGTRLTVV.

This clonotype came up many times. The CDR3 loop is CASSSTVGGYNEQFF. The CDR3 nucleotides are TGCGCCAGCAGCTCCACCGTGGGGGGATACAATGAGCAGTTCTTC. The chain combines TRBV5-1 with TRBJ2-1, with D maybe TRBD2 (6 bases). The CDR3 is 15 residues long. CDR1 and CDR2 (germline): SGHRS, YFSETQ. With 3 bases removed from V and 4 bases from J, the gap between germline ends came to 14 bases. The entire variable domain, with the rest obtained from reference TRBV5-1 and TRBJ2-1, is as follows: KAGVTQTPRYLIKTRGQQVTLSCSPISGHRSVSWYQQTPGQGLQFLFEYFSETQRNKGNFPGRFSGRQFSNSRSEMNVSTLELGDSALYLCASSSTVGGYNEQFFGPGTRLTVL.

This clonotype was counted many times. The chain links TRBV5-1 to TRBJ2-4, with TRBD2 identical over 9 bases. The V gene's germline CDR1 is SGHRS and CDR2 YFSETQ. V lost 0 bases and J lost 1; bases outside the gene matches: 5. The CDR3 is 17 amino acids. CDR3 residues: CASSLAASGAAKNIQYF. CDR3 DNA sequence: TGCGCCAGCAGCTTGGCCGCTAGCGGGGCCGCCAAAAACATTCAGTACTTC. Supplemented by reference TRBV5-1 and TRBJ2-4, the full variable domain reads KAGVTQTPRYLIKTRGQQVTLSCSPISGHRSVSWYQQTPGQGLQFLFEYFSETQRNKGNFPGRFSGRQFSNSRSEMNVSTLELGDSALYLCASSLAASGAAKNIQYFGAGTRLSVL.